This T cell receptor (beta chain) stems from a study of T cells after somatic rescue of genetic block. The ends lost 0 bases at V and 1 base at J; junction bases unmatched: 1. CDR1 is SGDLS and CDR2 is YYNGEE in the germline V gene. The CDR3 covers 15 residues. Here immunoSEQ multiplex PCR was the method, and the copy in TCRdb shows in-frame clones only, minus some. Of roughly 92,000 clones in the sample, 85% to 90% are singletons; the top ten hold around 1.6%. The clonotype was recovered from a woman between 18 and 30 years old. This chain joins TRBV9 and TRBJ2-7; the match to TRBD2 covers 10 bases. The sequencing input was peripheral blood mononuclear cells (PBMCs). CDR3 amino acids: CASSVASGGSYEQYF. In DNA, the CDR3 is TGTGCCAGCAGCGTAGCTAGCGGGGGATCCTACGAGCAGTACTTC.